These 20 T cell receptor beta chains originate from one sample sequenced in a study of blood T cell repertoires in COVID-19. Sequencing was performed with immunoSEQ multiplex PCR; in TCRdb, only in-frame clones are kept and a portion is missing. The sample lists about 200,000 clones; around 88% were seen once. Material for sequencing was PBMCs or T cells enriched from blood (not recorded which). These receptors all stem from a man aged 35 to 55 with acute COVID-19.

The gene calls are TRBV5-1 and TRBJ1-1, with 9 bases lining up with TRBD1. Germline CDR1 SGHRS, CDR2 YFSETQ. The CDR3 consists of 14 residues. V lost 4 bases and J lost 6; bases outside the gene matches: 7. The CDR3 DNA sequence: TGCGCCAGCAGCGCGGACAGGGGTCGGGCTGAAGCTTTCTTT. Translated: CASSADRGRAEAFF.

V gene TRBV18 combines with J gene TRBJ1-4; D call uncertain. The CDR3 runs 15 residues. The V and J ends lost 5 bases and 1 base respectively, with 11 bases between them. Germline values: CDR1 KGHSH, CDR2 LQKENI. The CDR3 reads CASSALSGTNEKLFF. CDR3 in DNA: TGTGCCAGCTCAGCCTTGAGCGGAACTAATGAAAAACTGTTTTTT.

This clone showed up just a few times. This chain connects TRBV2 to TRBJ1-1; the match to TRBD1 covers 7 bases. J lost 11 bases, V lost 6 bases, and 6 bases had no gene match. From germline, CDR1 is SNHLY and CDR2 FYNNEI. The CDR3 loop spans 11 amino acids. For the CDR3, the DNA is TGTGCCAGCAGCGCACAGGGGAGTGCTTTCTTT. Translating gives CASSAQGSAFF.

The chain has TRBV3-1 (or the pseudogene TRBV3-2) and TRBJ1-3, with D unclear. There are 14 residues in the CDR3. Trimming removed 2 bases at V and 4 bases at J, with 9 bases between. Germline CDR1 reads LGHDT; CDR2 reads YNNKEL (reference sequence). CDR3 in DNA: TGTGCCAGCAGCCAACCTGGGCCGGGAAACACCATATATTTT. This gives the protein CASSQPGPGNTIYF.

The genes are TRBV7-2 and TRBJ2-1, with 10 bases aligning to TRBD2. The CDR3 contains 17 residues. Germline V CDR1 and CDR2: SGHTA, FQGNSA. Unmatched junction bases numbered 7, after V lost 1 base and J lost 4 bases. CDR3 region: CASSLVGGSGGYNEQFF. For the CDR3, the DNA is TGTGCCAGCAGCTTAGTCGGGGGTAGCGGGGGGTACAATGAGCAGTTCTTC. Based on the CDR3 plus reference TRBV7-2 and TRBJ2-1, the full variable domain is GAGVSQSPSNKVTEKGKDVELRCDPISGHTALYWYRQSLGQGLEFLIYFQGNSAPDKSGLPSDRFSAERTGGSVSTLTIQRTQQEDSAVYLCASSLVGGSGGYNEQFFGPGTRLTVL.

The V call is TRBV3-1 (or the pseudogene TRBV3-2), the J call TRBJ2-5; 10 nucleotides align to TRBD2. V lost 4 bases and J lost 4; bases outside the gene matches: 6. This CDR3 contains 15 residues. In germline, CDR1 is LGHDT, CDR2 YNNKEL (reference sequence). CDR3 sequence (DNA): TGTGCCAGCAGCCGGCCTAGCGGGAGTCGAGAGACCCAGTACTTC. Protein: CASSRPSGSRETQYF.

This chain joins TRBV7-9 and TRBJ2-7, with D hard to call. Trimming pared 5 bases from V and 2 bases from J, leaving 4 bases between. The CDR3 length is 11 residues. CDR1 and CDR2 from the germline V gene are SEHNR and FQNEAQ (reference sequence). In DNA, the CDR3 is TGTGCCAGCAGCATCGCCTACGAGCAGTACTTC. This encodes CASSIAYEQYF.

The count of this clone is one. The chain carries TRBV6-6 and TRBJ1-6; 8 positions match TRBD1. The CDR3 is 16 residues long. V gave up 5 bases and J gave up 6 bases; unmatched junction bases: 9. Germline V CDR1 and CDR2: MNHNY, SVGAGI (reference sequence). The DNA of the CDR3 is TGTGCCAGCAGTCCAACAAGGACAGGGACTAATTCACCCCTCCACTTT. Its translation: CASSPTRTGTNSPLHF.

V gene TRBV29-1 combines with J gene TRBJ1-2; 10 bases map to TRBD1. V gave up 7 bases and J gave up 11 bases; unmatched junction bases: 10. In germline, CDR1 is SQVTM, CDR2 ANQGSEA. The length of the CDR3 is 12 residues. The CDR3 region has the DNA TGCAGCGCCACCGGGACAGGGGACGCGTACACCTTC. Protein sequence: CSATGTGDAYTF.

The CDR3 reads CASSLWGGQGNTIYF. The CDR3 bases are TGTGCCAGCAGCTTATGGGGCGGACAGGGGAACACCATATATTTT. The chain recombines TRBV11-2 with TRBJ1-3; 9 nucleotides align to TRBD1. CDR1 and CDR2 from the germline V gene are SGHAT and FQNNGV. J gave up 7 bases and V 2 bases, and 6 bases lay outside the gene matches. The CDR3 is 15 residues long.

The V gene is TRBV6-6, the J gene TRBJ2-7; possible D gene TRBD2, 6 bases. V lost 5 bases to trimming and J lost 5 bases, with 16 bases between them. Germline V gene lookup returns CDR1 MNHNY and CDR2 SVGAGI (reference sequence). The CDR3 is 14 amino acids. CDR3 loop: CASSPHPGTHEQYF. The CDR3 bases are TGTGCCAGCAGTCCGCATCCTGGGACTCACGAGCAGTACTTC.

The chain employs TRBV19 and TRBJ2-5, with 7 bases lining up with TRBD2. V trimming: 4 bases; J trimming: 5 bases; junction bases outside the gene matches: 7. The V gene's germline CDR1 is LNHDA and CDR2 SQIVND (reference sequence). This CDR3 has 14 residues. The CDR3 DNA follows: TGTGCCAGTAGTAGGGGGGGGACCCGGGAGACCCAGTACTTC. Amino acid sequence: CASSRGGTRETQYF.

CDR3 nucleotide sequence: TGTGCCAGCAGTGACTCGGGGACACCTAATTCACCCCTCCACTTT. It is translated as CASSDSGTPNSPLHF. This chain uses TRBV6-4 with TRBJ1-6; D may be TRBD1 (6 bases). V lost 0 bases to trimming and J lost 6 bases, with 9 bases between them. CDR1 and CDR2 (germline): MRHNA, SNTAGT. CDR3 length: 15 amino acids.

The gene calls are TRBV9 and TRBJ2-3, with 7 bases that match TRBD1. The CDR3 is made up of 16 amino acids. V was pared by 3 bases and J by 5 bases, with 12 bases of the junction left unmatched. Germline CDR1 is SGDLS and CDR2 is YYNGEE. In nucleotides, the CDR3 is TGTGCCAGCAGCGCAGTTAGGACAGGCATGGAAGATACGCAGTATTTT. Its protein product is CASSAVRTGMEDTQYF.

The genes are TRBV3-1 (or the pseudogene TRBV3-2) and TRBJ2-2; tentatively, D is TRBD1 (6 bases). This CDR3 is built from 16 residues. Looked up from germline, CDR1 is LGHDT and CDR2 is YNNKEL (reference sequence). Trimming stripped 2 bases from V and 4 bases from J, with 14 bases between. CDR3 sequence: CASSQHLGGPTGELFF. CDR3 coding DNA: TGTGCCAGCAGCCAACATCTAGGGGGTCCCACCGGGGAGCTGTTTTTT.

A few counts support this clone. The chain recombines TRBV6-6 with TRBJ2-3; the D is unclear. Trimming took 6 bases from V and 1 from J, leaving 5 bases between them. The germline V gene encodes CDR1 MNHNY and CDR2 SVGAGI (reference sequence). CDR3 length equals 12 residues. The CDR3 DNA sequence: TGTGCCAGCAGGCAGGGCACAGATACGCAGTATTTT. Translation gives CASRQGTDTQYF.

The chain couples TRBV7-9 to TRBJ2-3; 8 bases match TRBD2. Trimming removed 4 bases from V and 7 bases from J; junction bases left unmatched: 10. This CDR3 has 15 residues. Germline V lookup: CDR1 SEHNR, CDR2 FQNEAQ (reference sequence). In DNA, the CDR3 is TGTGCCAGCAGCTCGGATAATATAGCGGGGAATACGCAGTATTTT. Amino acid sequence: CASSSDNIAGNTQYF.

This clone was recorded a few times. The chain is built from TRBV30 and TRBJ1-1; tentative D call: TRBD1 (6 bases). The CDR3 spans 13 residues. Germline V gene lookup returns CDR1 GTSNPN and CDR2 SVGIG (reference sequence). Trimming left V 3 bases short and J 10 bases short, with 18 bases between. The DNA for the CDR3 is TGTGCCTGGAGCCCGCGACAGGTACGACGAGCTTTCTTT. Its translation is CAWSPRQVRRAFF.

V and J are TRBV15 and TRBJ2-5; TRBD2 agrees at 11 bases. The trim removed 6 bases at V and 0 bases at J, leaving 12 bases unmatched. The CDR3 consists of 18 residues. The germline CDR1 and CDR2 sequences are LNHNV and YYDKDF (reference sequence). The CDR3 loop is CATSPGGGTSGYQETQYF. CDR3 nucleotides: TGTGCCACCAGTCCTGGGGGAGGGACTAGCGGTTACCAAGAGACCCAGTACTTC.

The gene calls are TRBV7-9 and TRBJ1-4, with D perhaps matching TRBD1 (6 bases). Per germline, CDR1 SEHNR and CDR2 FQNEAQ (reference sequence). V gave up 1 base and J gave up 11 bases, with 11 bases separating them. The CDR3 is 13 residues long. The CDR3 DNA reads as TGTGCCAGCAGCTTAGTAGGGGGTCCGAAACTGTTTTTT. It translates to CASSLVGGPKLFF.